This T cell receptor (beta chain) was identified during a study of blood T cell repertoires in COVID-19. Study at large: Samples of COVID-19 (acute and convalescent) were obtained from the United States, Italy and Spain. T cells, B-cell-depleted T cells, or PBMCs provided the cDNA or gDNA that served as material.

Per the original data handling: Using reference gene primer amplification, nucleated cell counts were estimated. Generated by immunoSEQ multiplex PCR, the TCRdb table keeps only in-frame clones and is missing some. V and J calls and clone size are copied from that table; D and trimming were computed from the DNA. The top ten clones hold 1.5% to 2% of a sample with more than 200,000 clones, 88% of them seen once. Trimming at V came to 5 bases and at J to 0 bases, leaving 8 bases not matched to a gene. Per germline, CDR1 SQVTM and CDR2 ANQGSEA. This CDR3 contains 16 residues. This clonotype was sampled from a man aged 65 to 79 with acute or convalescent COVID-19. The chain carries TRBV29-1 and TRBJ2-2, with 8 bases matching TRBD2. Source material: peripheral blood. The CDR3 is CSVPRAGGSNTGELFF. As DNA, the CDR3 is TGCAGCGTTCCAAGGGCGGGGGGTTCGAACACCGGGGAGCTGTTTTTT.